The next 14 T cell receptor beta chains were all read from a single sample in a study of blood T cell repertoires in COVID-19. Sequencing was performed with immunoSEQ multiplex PCR; in TCRdb, only in-frame clones are kept and a portion is missing. This table has about 270,000 clones, 80% to 90% appearing once. Sequenced input: PBMCs or T cells enriched from blood (not recorded which). These receptors were taken from a woman in her twenties or thirties with acute COVID-19.

J is TRBJ2-1 and V is TRBV27, with 7 bases that match TRBD2. Germline V gene lookup returns CDR1 MNHEY and CDR2 SMNVEV (reference sequence). The CDR3 runs 15 residues. V lost 5 bases and J lost 4; bases outside the gene matches: 8. DNA for the CDR3: TGTGCCAGCAGTCTCGAGCGGGGATCGTACAATGAGCAGTTCTTC. It specifies CASSLERGSYNEQFF.

This chain joins TRBV28 and TRBJ2-7; TRBD1 might be the D (5 bases). This CDR3 is 16 amino acids long. V was cut by 5 bases and J by 0 bases, with 17 bases left in between. Germline CDR1 and CDR2: MDHEN and SYDVKM. The DNA for the CDR3 is TGTGCCAGCAGTCGCCGACAGATTCCTTACTCCTACGAGCAGTACTTC. As protein: CASSRRQIPYSYEQYF. The entire variable domain, with the rest obtained from reference TRBV28 and TRBJ2-7, is as follows: DVKVTQSSRYLVKRTGEKVFLECVQDMDHENMFWYRQDPGLGLRLIYFSYDVKMKEKGDIPEGYSVSREKKERFSLILESASTNQTSMYLCASSRRQIPYSYEQYFGPGTRLTVT.

The chain uses TRBV9 and TRBJ2-3; 8 bases align to TRBD2. J lost 4 bases, V lost 6 bases, and 4 bases had no gene match. This CDR3 has 13 amino acids. Germline assignment: CDR1 SGDLS and CDR2 YYNGEE. CDR3 sequence reads: CASTAGVADTQYF. The DNA for the CDR3 is TGTGCCAGCACAGCGGGAGTCGCAGATACGCAGTATTTT.

The chain has TRBV9 and TRBJ2-1; D call uncertain. V was cut by 0 bases and J by 12 bases, with 10 bases left in between. CDR3 size: 12 residues. Per germline, CDR1 SGDLS and CDR2 YYNGEE. As DNA, the CDR3 is TGTGCCAGCAGCGTAGGATCGGGTTTGCAGTTCTTC. Its translation is CASSVGSGLQFF.

V usage is TRBV5-1 and J usage is TRBJ2-1; D is uncertain. Trimming stripped 4 bases from V and 4 bases from J, with 6 bases between. Germline loops: CDR1 SGHRS, CDR2 YFSETQ. The CDR3 consists of 12 residues. CDR3 DNA: TGCGCCAGCAGCCCCCAGTACAATGAGCAGTTCTTC. Amino acids: CASSPQYNEQFF.

The chain carries TRBV14 and TRBJ2-2; a possible D gene is TRBD2 (5 bases). The CDR3 is 17 residues long. Trimming pared 1 base from V and 4 bases from J, leaving 16 bases between. Germline CDR1 SGHDN, CDR2 FVKESK. This CDR3 is CASSQATVDAGTGELFF. The DNA for the CDR3 is TGTGCCAGCAGCCAAGCGACCGTAGATGCGGGCACCGGGGAGCTGTTTTTT.

The gene calls are TRBV5-6 and TRBJ1-2; a possible D gene is TRBD1 (6 bases). The CDR3 loop spans 15 amino acids. V was clipped by 2 bases and J by 0 bases, with 11 bases between them. Germline V CDR1 and CDR2: SGHDT, YYEEEE. In DNA form, the CDR3 reads TGTGCCAGCAGCTTAGGGACACCAGCTAACTATGGCTACACCTTC. Translating gives CASSLGTPANYGYTF.

CDR3 in amino acids: CATSDSPTSGGADTQYF. The CDR3 bases are TGTGCCACCAGTGATTCCCCGACTAGCGGGGGAGCAGATACGCAGTATTTT. The J gene is TRBJ2-3, the V gene TRBV24-1, with 12 positions matching TRBD2. Germline CDR1 and CDR2: KGHDR and SFDVKD. V was pared by 2 bases and J by 4 bases, with 6 bases of the junction left unmatched. CDR3 size: 17 residues.

The chain links TRBV30 to TRBJ2-2; TRBD1 matches at 9 bases. The CDR3 loop spans 14 amino acids. V shed 3 bases, J shed 4 bases, and the junction held 3 bases outside the gene matches. Germline CDR1 is GTSNPN and CDR2 is SVGIG (reference sequence). The CDR3 DNA sequence: TGTGCCTGGAGCGGGACAGGGCTCACCGGGGAGCTGTTTTTT. This gives the protein CAWSGTGLTGELFF.

The chain combines TRBV15 with TRBJ1-1, with D tentatively TRBD1 (6 bases). The CDR3 contains 19 residues. Per germline, CDR1 LNHNV and CDR2 YYDKDF (reference sequence). Trimming shortened V by 7 bases and J by 1 base, and 28 bases separated the two germline ends. Here the CDR3 DNA reads TGTGCCACCATTGACCGACGCCAGGGGAAACGCTTAGGGAACACTGAAGCTTTCTTT. Amino acids: CATIDRRQGKRLGNTEAFF.

The chain uses TRBV12-5 and TRBJ1-1; D is unresolved. Germline loops: CDR1 LGHNT, CDR2 FRNRAP. V was shortened by 2 bases and J by 5 bases, with 12 bases between the two germline ends. CDR3 size: 14 residues. The CDR3 here is CASGLSSGGTEAFF. CDR3 coding DNA: TGTGCTAGTGGTTTGTCTTCCGGAGGGACTGAAGCTTTCTTT.

This chain links TRBV10-3 with TRBJ2-3, with 7 nucleotides matching TRBD2. The length of the CDR3 is 13 residues. The V segment lost 6 bases and the J segment 4 bases; nucleotides outside the gene matches: 4. Germline CDR1 ENHRY, CDR2 SYGVKD. This CDR3 is CAIRGGSSDTQYF. In nucleotides, the CDR3 is TGTGCCATCAGGGGGGGGAGTTCAGATACGCAGTATTTT.

CDR3 amino acids: CSVSQGIEEQYF. The CDR3 DNA follows: TGCAGCGTCTCCCAGGGGATAGAGGAGCAGTACTTC. This rearrangement joins TRBV29-1 to TRBJ2-7, with D possibly being TRBD1 (6 bases). V lost 6 bases and J 7 bases, leaving 16 bases between the germline ends. CDR1 is SQVTM and CDR2 is ANQGSEA in the germline V gene. The CDR3 consists of 12 residues.

V gene TRBV19 combines with J gene TRBJ1-2, with D perhaps TRBD1 (6 bases). The V end lost 4 bases, the J end lost 4 bases, and 16 bases lay between the germline ends. Germline V gene lookup returns CDR1 LNHDA and CDR2 SQIVND (reference sequence). The CDR3 spans 15 residues. CDR3 DNA: TGTGCCAGTAGTACCGGACAGCCCGAGGGCTATGGCTACACCTTC. Translation gives CASSTGQPEGYGYTF.